This entry is about one TCR beta chain. Antigen: not known. This sample was taken from a study of a mutant IDH1 vaccine in newly diagnosed glioma. As to time point: week 11, during vaccination. The study gave 300 ug of mutant IDH1 20-mer peptide per vaccine dose, with topical imiquimod. Germline CDR1 is DFQATT and CDR2 is SNEGSKA (reference sequence). Trimming removed 2 bases at V and 5 bases at J, with 6 bases between. The CDR3 totals 11 residues. TCRdb keeps only in-frame clones here, not all; method: immunoSEQ multiplex PCR. The table includes some 40,000 clones, roughly 80% detected once. The TCR sequence derives from a woman in her twenties or thirties with glioma. Some clones in this sample may be carry-over from other donors' samples. V and J are TRBV20-1 and TRBJ1-2; no reliable D call. The specimen was peripheral blood mononuclear cells (PBMCs), collected from a glioma patient whose treatment included an IDH1 peptide vaccine. The CDR3 DNA follows: TGCAGTGCTAGAAACGGGTATGGCTACACCTTC. Its translation is CSARNGYGYTF.